This T cell receptor beta chain was sequenced for a study of blood T cell repertoires in COVID-19. Study in general: Whether acute or convalescent, the COVID-19 samples came from the United States, Italy and Spain.

Between the trimmed V and J ends, which lost 1 base and 7 bases, there was a span of 17 bases. The CDR3 is 17 residues long. Germline V lookup: CDR1 LGHDT, CDR2 YNNKEL (reference sequence). Authors' processing steps: How many nucleated cells were present was estimated from reference gene primer amplification. Clones were read by immunoSEQ multiplex PCR, and TCRdb kept only the in-frame ones, dropping some. The V and J calls and clone size come from that table; D and trimming were worked out from the DNA. The data show some 140,000 clones, 85% seen once. This TCR came from a human donor in a cohort sampled during active COVID-19. The rearrangement links TRBV3-1 (or the pseudogene TRBV3-2) to TRBJ1-6, with D uncertain. The sequenced sample consisted of peripheral blood. CDR3 protein: CASSQATAGTRNSPLHF. DNA of the CDR3: TGTGCCAGCAGCCAAGCGACGGCGGGAACGCGGAATTCACCCCTCCACTTT.